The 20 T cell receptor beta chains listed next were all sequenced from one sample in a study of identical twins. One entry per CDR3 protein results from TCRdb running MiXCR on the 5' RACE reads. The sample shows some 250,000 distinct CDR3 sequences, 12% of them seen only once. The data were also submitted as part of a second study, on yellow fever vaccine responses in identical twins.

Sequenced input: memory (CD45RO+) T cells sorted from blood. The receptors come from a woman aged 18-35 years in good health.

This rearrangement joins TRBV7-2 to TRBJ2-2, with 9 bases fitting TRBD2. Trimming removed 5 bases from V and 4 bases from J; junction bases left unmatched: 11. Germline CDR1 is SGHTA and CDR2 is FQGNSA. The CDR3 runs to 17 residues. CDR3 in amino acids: CASSQPPSGVLTGELFF. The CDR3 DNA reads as TGTGCCAGCAGCCAACCCCCTAGCGGGGTACTCACCGGGGAGCTGTTTTTT.

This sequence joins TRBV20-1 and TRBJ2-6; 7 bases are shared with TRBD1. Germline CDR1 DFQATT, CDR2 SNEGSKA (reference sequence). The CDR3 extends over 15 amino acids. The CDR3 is CSAPGTVGWANVLTF. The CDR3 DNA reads TGCAGCGCGCCGGGGACAGTCGGCTGGGCCAACGTCCTGACTTTC.

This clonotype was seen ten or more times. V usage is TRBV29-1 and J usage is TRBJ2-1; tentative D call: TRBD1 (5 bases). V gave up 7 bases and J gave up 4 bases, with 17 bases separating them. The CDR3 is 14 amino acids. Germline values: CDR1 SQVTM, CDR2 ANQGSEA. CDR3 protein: CSGPSPSGYNEQFF. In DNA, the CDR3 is TGCAGCGGCCCTTCCCCATCAGGGTACAATGAGCAGTTCTTC.

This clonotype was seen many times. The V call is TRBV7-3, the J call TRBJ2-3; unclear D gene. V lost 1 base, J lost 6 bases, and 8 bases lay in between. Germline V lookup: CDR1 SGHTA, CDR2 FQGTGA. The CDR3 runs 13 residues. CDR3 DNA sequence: TGTGCCAGCAGCTTAAGTTTGGGCGATACGCAGTATTTT. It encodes CASSLSLGDTQYF.

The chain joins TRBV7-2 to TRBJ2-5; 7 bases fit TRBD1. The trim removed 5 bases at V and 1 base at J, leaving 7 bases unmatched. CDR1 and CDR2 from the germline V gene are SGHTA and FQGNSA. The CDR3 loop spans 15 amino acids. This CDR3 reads CASSPTGTAQETQYF. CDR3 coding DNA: TGTGCCAGCAGCCCGACCGGGACAGCCCAAGAGACCCAGTACTTC.

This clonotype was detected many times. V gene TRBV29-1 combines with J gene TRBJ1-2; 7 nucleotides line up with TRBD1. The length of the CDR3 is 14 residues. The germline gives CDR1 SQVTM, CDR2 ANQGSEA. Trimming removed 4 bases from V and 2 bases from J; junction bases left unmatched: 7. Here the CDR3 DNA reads TGCAGCGTTGCGGGGGACAGAGAAAACTATGGCTACACCTTC. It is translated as CSVAGDRENYGYTF.

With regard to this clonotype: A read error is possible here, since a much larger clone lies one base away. The CDR3, as DNA: TGTGCCAGCAGTGTACTCGGGGGAAGGGGTGAGCAGTACTTC. This codes for CASSVLGGRGEQYF. This chain connects TRBV2 to TRBJ2-7, with TRBD2 as a possible D gene (6 bases). CDR1 is SNHLY, CDR2 FYNNEI, per germline. Trimming shortened V by 4 bases and J by 7 bases, and 17 bases separated the two germline ends. This CDR3 spans 14 amino acids.

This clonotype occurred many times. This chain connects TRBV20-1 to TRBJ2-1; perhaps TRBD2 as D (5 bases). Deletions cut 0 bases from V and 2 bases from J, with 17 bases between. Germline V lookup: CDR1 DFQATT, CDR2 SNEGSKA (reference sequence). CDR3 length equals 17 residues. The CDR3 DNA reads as TGCAGTGCTAGAGATAGTAGGCGGGCCCGTCCCTACAATGAGCAGTTCTTC. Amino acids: CSARDSRRARPYNEQFF.

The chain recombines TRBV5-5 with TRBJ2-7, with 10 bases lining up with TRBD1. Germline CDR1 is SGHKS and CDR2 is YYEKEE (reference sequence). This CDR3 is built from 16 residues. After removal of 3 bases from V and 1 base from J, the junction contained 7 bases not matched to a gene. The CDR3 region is CASSSRQGALSYEQYF. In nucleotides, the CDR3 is TGTGCCAGCAGCTCACGACAGGGGGCTCTGTCCTACGAGCAGTACTTC.

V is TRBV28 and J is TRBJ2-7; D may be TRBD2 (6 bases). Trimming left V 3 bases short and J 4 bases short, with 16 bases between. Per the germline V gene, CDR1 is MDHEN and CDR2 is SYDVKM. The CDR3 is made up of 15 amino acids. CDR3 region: CASSFSYGGSYEQYF. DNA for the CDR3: TGTGCCAGCAGTTTTAGCTATGGGGGGTCGTACGAGCAGTACTTC.

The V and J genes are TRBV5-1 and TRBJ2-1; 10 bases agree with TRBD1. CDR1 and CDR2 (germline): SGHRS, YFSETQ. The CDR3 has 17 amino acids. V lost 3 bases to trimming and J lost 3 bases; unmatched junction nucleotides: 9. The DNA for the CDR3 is TGCGCCAGCAGCTCGGTTACCGGGACAGGGGTCTACAATGAGCAGTTCTTC. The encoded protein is CASSSVTGTGVYNEQFF.

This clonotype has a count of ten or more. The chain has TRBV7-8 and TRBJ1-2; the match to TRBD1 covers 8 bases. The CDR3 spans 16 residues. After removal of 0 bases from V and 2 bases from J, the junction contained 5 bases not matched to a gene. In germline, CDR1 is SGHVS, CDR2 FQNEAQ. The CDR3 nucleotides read TGTGCCAGCAGCTTAGCTCAGGGGGCATTAAACTATGGCTACACCTTC. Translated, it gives CASSLAQGALNYGYTF.

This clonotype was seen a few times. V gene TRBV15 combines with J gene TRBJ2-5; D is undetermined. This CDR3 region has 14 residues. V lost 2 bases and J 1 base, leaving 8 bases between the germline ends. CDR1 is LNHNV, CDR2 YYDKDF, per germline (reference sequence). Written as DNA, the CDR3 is TGTGCCACCAGCAGACCCGGGCCCCAAGAGACCCAGTACTTC. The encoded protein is CATSRPGPQETQYF.

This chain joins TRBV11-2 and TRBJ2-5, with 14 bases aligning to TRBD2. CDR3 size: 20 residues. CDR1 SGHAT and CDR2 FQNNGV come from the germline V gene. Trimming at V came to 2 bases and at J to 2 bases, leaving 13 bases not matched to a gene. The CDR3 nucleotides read TGTGCCAGCAGCTTATTACCCAAGACTAGCGGGGGGGAGAAACAAGAGACCCAGTACTTC. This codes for CASSLLPKTSGGEKQETQYF.

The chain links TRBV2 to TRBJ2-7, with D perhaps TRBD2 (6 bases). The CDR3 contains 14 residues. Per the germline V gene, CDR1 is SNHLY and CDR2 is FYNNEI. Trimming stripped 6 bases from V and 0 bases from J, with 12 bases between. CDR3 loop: CASSAGGTSYEQYF. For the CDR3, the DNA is TGTGCCAGCAGCGCCGGGGGAACCTCCTACGAGCAGTACTTC. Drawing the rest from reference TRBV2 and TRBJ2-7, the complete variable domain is EPEVTQTPSHQVTQMGQEVILRCVPISNHLYFYWYRQILGQKVEFLVSFYNNEISEKSEIFDDQFSVERPDGSNFTLKIRSTKLEDSAMYFCASSAGGTSYEQYFGPGTRLTVT.

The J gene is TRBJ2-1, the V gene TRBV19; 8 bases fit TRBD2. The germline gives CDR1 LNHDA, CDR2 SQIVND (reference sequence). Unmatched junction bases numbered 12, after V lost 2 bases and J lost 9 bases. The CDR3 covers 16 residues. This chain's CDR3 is CASSIQLAAVYGEQFF. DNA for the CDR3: TGTGCCAGTAGTATACAACTAGCGGCCGTATATGGTGAGCAGTTCTTC.

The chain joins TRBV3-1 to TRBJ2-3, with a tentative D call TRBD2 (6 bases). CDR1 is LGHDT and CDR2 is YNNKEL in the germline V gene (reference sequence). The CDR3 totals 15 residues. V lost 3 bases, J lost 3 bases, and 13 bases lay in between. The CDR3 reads CASSQGGLRTDTQYF. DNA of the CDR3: TGTGCCAGCAGCCAGGGAGGCCTTCGGACAGATACGCAGTATTTT.

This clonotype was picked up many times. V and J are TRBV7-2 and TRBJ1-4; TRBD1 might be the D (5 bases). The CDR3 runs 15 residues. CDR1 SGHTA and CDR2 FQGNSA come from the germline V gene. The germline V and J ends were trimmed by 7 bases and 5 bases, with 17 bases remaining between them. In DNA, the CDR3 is TGTGCCAGCACCCCAACAGGACGGCAGAATGAAAAACTGTTTTTT. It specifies CASTPTGRQNEKLFF.

DNA for the CDR3: TGTGCCAGCAGCCCCCCGGGACAGGGGTCGGGAGATACGCAGTATTTT. Translation: CASSPPGQGSGDTQYF. The chain links TRBV3-1 to TRBJ2-3; 10 bases match TRBD1. The CDR3 length is 16 residues. Germline CDR1 reads LGHDT; CDR2 reads YNNKEL (reference sequence). Trimming at V came to 4 bases and at J to 5 bases, leaving 9 bases not matched to a gene.

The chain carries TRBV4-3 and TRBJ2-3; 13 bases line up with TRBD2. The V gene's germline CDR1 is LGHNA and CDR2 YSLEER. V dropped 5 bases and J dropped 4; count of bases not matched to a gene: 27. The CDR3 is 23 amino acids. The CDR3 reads CASSTHWTSGRAGGLVGADTQYF. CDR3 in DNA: TGCGCCAGCAGCACGCATTGGACTAGCGGGAGAGCCGGAGGCCTCGTGGGGGCAGATACGCAGTATTTT.